This TCR beta chain was captured by sequencing in a study of blood T cell repertoires in COVID-19. This CDR3 region has 14 residues. The germline V gene encodes CDR1 SGHRS and CDR2 YFSETQ. V lost 0 bases, J lost 5 bases, and 0 bases stayed unmatched. Individuals drawn from about 26 US areas were about 18 to 100 years old. Original analysis: Reference gene primer amplification gave nucleated cell count estimates. Clones were read by immunoSEQ multiplex PCR, and TCRdb kept only the in-frame ones, dropping some. That table is the source of V, J and clone size, and D and trimming were worked out from the DNA. Of 270,000 or so clones listed, about 86% are singletons. This clone came up once. The sample has other DNA sequences that encode this CDR3 too.

The chain recombines TRBV5-1 with TRBJ1-4; TRBD1 matches 8 bases. The sequenced material came from PBMCs or T cells enriched from blood (not recorded which). The source is a man aged 45-65 years who had recovered from COVID-19. The CDR3, as DNA: TGCGCCAGCAGCTTGGGACAGGGGAATGAAAAACTGTTTTTT. It specifies CASSLGQGNEKLFF.